The clone carrying this TCR beta chain has at least ten counts. Its antigen is still unknown. TCRdb used MiXCR to reprocess the 5' RACE reads, holding one entry per CDR3 protein. The sample holds some 220,000 distinct CDR3 sequences; about 7% are singletons and the top ten take 14%. The sample belongs to a study of CD8 T cells in ankylosing spondylitis. Study outcomes and limitations: A motif of under ten highly homologous TCR beta variants was seen as apparently characteristic of ankylosing spondylitis blood.

The germline gives CDR1 SGHAT, CDR2 FQDESV (reference sequence). The CDR3 consists of 13 residues. Trimming took 3 bases from V and 6 from J, leaving 12 bases between them. The chain combines TRBV11-1 with TRBJ2-7; a weak D match, TRBD1 (6 bases). The receptor's source is a male donor with ankylosing spondylitis. The sequenced material came from blood, either unsorted or a sorted T cell fraction (not recorded which). The CDR3 coding sequence is TGTGCCAGCAGCTTTGGCAGGGGTTCCGAGCAGTACTTC. This codes for CASSFGRGSEQYF.